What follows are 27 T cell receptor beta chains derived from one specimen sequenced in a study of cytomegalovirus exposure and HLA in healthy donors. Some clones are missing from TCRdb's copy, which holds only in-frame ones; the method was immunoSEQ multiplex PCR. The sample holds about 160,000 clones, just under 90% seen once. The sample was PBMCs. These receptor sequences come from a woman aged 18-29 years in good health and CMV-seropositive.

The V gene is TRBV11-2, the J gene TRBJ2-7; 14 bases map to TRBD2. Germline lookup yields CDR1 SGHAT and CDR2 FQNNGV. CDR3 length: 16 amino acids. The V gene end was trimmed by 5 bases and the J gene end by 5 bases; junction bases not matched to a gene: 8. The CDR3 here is CASSQGLAGVPHEQYF. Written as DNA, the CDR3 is TGTGCCAGCAGCCAGGGACTAGCGGGAGTTCCCCACGAGCAGTACTTC.

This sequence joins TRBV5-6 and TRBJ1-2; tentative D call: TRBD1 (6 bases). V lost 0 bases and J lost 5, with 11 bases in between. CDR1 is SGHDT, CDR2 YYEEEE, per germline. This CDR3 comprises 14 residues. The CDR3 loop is CASSLGRTVYGYTF. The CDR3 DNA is TGTGCCAGCAGCTTGGGTAGGACAGTTTATGGCTACACCTTC.

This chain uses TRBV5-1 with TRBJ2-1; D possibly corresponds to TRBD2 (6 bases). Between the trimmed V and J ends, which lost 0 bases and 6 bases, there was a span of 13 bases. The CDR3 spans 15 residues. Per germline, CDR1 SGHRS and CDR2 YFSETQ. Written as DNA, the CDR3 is TGCGCCAGCAGCTTGGATGGGACTCCAGGCAATGAGCAGTTCTTC. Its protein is CASSLDGTPGNEQFF.

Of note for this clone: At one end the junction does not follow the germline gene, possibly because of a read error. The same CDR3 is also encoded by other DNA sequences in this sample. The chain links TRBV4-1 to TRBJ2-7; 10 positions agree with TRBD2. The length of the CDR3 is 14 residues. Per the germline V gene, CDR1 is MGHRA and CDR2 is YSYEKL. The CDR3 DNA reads TGCGCTAGCAGACCTATAAGCGGGAGGGACGAGCAGTACTTC. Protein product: CASRPISGRDEQYF.

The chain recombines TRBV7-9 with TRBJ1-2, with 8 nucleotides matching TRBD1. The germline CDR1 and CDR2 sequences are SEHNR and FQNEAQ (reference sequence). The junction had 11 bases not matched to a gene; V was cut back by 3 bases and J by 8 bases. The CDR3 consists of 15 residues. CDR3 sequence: CASSFTGQGAAGYTF. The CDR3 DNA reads TGTGCCAGCAGCTTTACGGGGCAGGGGGCGGCGGGCTACACCTTC.

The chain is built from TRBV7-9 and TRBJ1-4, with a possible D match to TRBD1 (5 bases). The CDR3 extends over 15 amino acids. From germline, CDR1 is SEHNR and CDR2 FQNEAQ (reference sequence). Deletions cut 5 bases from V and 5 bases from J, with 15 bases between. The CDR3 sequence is CASSPDRDLNEKLFF. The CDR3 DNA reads TGTGCCAGCAGCCCTGACAGAGACTTAAATGAAAAACTGTTTTTT. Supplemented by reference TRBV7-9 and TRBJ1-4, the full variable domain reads DTGVSQNPRHKITKRGQNVTFRCDPISEHNRLYWYRQTLGQGPEFLTYFQNEAQLEKSRLLSDRFSAERPKGSFSTLEIQRTEQGDSAMYLCASSPDRDLNEKLFFGSGTQLSVL.

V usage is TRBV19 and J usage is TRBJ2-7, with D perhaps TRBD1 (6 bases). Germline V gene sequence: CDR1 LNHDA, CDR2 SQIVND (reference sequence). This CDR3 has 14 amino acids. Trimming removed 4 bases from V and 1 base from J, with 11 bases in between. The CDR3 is CASSRSDSSYEQYF. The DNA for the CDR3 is TGTGCCAGTAGTAGATCGGACAGTTCCTACGAGCAGTACTTC.

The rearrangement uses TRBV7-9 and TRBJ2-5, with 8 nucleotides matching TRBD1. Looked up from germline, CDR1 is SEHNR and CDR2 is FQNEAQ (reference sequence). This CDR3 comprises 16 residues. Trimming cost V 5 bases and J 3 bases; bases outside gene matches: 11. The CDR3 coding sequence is TGTGCCAGCAGCCAATCTGGGACAGGTCGAAAAGAGACCCAGTACTTC. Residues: CASSQSGTGRKETQYF.

The CDR3 DNA sequence: TGTGCCAGCTCATGGGTCGCGGGCACTGAAGCTTTCTTT. This codes for CASSWVAGTEAFF. V and J are TRBV7-9 and TRBJ1-1; the D is unclear. CDR3 length: 13 amino acids. CDR1 is SEHNR, CDR2 FQNEAQ, per germline (reference sequence). V was clipped by 8 bases and J by 4 bases, with 14 bases between them. Supplemented by reference TRBV7-9 and TRBJ1-1, the full variable domain reads DTGVSQNPRHKITKRGQNVTFRCDPISEHNRLYWYRQTLGQGPEFLTYFQNEAQLEKSRLLSDRFSAERPKGSFSTLEIQRTEQGDSAMYLCASSWVAGTEAFFGQGTRLTVV.

The CDR3 DNA sequence: TGTGCCAGCAGACCGGGACAGGGGGCGTTCTACGAGCAGTACTTC. Translation: CASRPGQGAFYEQYF. The V call is TRBV6-6, the J call TRBJ2-7; 12 nucleotides line up with TRBD1. Germline assignment: CDR1 MNHNY and CDR2 SVGAGI (reference sequence). With V trimmed by 6 bases and J by 3 bases, 6 bases remained unmatched. CDR3 length equals 15 residues.

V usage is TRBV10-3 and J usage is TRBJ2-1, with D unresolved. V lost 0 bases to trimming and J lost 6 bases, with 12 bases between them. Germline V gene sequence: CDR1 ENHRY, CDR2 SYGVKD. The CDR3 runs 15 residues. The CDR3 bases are TGTGCCATCAGTGAGTCGACTCTCCCTAGCAATGAGCAGTTCTTC. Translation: CAISESTLPSNEQFF.

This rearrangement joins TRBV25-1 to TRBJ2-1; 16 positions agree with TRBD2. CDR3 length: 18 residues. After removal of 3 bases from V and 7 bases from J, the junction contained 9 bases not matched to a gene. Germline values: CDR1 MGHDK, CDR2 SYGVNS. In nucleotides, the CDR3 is TGTGCCAGCAGTGAGCCCAGTGGGACTAGCGGGAGGGTAAATGAGCAGTTCTTC. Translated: CASSEPSGTSGRVNEQFF.

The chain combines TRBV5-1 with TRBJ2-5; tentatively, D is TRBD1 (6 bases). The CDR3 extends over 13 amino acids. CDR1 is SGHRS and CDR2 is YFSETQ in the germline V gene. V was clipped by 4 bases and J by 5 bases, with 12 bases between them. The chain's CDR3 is CASSPGVEETQYF. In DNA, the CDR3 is TGCGCCAGCAGCCCAGGGGTAGAGGAGACCCAGTACTTC. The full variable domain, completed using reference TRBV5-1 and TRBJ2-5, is KAGVTQTPRYLIKTRGQQVTLSCSPISGHRSVSWYQQTPGQGLQFLFEYFSETQRNKGNFPGRFSGRQFSNSRSEMNVSTLELGDSALYLCASSPGVEETQYFGPGTRLLVL.

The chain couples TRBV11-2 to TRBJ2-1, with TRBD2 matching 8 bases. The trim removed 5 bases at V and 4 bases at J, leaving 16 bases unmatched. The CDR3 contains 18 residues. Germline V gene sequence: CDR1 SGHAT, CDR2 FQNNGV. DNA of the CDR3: TGTGCCAGCAGCCTCACCCGGGGGGGGGAGGGCCGTTACAATGAGCAGTTCTTC. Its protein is CASSLTRGGEGRYNEQFF.

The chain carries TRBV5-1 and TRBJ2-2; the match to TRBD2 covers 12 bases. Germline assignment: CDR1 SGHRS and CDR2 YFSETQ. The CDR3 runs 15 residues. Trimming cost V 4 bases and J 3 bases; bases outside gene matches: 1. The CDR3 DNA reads TGCGCCAGCAGCCGACTAGCGGGAGACACCGGGGAGCTGTTTTTT. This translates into CASSRLAGDTGELFF. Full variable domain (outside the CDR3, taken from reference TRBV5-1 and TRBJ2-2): KAGVTQTPRYLIKTRGQQVTLSCSPISGHRSVSWYQQTPGQGLQFLFEYFSETQRNKGNFPGRFSGRQFSNSRSEMNVSTLELGDSALYLCASSRLAGDTGELFFGEGSRLTVL.

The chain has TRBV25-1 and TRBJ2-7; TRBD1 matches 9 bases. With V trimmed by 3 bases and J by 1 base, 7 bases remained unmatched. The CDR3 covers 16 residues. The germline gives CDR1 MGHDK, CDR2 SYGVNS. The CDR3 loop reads CASSDPGQGFSYEQYF. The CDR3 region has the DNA TGTGCCAGCAGTGACCCGGGACAGGGATTTTCCTACGAGCAGTACTTC.

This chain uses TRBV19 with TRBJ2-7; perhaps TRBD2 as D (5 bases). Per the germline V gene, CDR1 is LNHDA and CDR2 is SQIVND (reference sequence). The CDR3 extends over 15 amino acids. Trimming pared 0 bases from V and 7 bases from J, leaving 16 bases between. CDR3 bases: TGTGCCAGTAGTATAGACCGAGGGTCCTCTTGGGAGCAGTACTTC. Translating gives CASSIDRGSSWEQYF. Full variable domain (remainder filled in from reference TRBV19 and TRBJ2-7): DGGITQSPKYLFRKEGQNVTLSCEQNLNHDAMYWYRQDPGQGLRLIYYSQIVNDFQKGDIAEGYSVSREKKESFPLTVTSAQKNPTAFYLCASSIDRGSSWEQYFGPGTRLTVT.

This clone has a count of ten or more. This CDR3 reads CASSELRGSPQHF. The DNA for the CDR3 is TGTGCCAGCAGTGAATTGAGGGGGAGCCCCCAGCATTTT. This sequence joins TRBV2 and TRBJ1-5; D may be TRBD1 (6 bases). The V and J ends lost 2 bases and 10 bases respectively, with 12 bases between them. This CDR3 has 13 residues. CDR1 and CDR2 from the germline V gene are SNHLY and FYNNEI.

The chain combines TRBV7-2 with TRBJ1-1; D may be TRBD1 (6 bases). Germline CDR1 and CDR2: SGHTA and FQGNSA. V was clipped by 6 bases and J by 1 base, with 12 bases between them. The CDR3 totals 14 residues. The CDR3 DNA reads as TGTGCCAGCAGTCGGGACACTGGGAACACTGAAGCTTTCTTT. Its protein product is CASSRDTGNTEAFF. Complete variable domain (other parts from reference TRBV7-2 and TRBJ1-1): GAGVSQSPSNKVTEKGKDVELRCDPISGHTALYWYRQSLGQGLEFLIYFQGNSAPDKSGLPSDRFSAERTGGSVSTLTIQRTQQEDSAVYLCASSRDTGNTEAFFGQGTRLTVV.

In nucleotides, the CDR3 is TGTGCCAGCAGATCGGAACCCGGGAGAGCTAACTATGGCTACACCTTC. It translates to CASRSEPGRANYGYTF. The J gene is TRBJ1-2, the V gene TRBV28; D ambiguous. From germline, CDR1 is MDHEN and CDR2 SYDVKM. The CDR3 length is 16 residues. V was cut by 6 bases and J by 0 bases, with 17 bases left in between.

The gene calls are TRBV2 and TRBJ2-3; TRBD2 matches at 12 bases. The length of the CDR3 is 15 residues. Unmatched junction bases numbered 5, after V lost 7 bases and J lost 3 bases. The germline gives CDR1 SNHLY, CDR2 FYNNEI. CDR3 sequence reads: CASTGLAGRTDTQYF. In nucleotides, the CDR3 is TGTGCCAGCACCGGACTAGCGGGAAGGACAGATACGCAGTATTTT.

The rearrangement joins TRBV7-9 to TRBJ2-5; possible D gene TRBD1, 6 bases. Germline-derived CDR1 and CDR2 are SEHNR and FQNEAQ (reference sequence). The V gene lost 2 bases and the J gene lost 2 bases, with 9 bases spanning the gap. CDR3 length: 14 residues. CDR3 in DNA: TGTGCCAGCAGCTTAAGGACAGAGCAAGAGACCCAGTACTTC. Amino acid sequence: CASSLRTEQETQYF.

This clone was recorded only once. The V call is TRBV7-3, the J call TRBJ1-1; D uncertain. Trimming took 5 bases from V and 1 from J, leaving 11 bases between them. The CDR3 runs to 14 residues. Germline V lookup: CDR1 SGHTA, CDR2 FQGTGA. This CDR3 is CASSLGSGNTEAFF. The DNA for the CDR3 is TGTGCCAGCAGCCTTGGAAGCGGGAACACTGAAGCTTTCTTT.

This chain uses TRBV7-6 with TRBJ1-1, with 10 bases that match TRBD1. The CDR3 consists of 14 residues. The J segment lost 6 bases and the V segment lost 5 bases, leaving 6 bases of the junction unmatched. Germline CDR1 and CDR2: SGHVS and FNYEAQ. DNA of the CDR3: TGTGCCAGCAGCCCGGGACAGGGGTTGGCTGAAGCTTTCTTT. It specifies CASSPGQGLAEAFF.

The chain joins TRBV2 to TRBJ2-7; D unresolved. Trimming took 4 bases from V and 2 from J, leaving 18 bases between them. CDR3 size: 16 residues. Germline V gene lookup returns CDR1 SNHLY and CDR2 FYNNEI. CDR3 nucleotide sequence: TGTGCCAGCAGTGGAGGAGCGACTCAAATGACCTACGAGCAGTACTTC. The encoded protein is CASSGGATQMTYEQYF.

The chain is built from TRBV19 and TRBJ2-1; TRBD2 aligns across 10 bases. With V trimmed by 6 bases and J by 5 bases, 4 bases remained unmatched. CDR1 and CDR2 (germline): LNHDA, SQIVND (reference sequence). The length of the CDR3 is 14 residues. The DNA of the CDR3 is TGTGCCAGTAGGGCACTAGCGGGAAACAATGAGCAGTTCTTC. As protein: CASRALAGNNEQFF.

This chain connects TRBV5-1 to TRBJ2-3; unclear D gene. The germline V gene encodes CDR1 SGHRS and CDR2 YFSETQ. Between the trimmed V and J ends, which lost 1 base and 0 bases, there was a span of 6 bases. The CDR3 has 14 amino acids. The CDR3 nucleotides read TGCGCCAGCAGCTTGCACTCTAGCACAGATACGCAGTATTTT. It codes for CASSLHSSTDTQYF.